The T cell receptor beta chain described here comes from a study of radiation and T cells in renal cell carcinoma. Noted time point: blood 4 weeks post-SBRT, at nephrectomy. Treatment described: 15 Gy SBRT to primary tumor, nephrectomy 4 weeks later. Germline V gene data show CDR1 as KGHSH and CDR2 as LQKENI. The CDR3 length is 16 residues. V lost 0 bases and J lost 0, with 11 bases in between. Sequencing used immunoSEQ multiplex PCR; TCRdb keeps in-frame clones, though not all of them. The table shows 150,000 to 200,000 clones, with around 89% occurring only once. The sequenced sample was blood, obtained from a patient whose treatment included radiotherapy and nephrectomy. This receptor was obtained from a woman aged 45-59 years with renal cell carcinoma. The J gene is TRBJ1-2, the V gene TRBV18; tentative D call: TRBD1 (6 bases). This chain's CDR3 is CASSPPPGGPNYGYTF. CDR3 sequence (DNA): TGTGCCAGCTCACCACCGCCGGGGGGGCCTAACTATGGCTACACCTTC.